The source of this T cell receptor (beta chain) is a study of prognosis after radiotherapy for stage I lung cancer. Germline loops: CDR1 LGHDT, CDR2 YNNKEL (reference sequence). The J segment lost 5 bases and the V segment lost 0 bases, leaving 3 bases of the junction unmatched. This CDR3 spans 15 amino acids. This clonotype occurred many times. Amplification of the TCR beta CDR3 (from genomic DNA) was done by two-round multiplex PCR. First-round PCR amplification was performed with primers specific to each TRBV and TRBJ gene. MiXCR, applied by TCRdb to the multiplex PCR reads, yields one record per CDR3 protein. The data show about 22,000 distinct CDR3 sequences, roughly 40% seen once.

The rearrangement links TRBV3-1 to TRBJ2-3, with 9 bases matching TRBD2. The material sequenced was PBMCs, taken before or after stereotactic body radiation therapy (not recorded which). This clonotype was sampled from a donor at least 50 years old with non-small cell lung cancer. The CDR3 reads CASSQELREGDTQYF. CDR3 bases: TGTGCCAGCAGCCAAGAATTGCGGGAGGGAGATACGCAGTATTTT.